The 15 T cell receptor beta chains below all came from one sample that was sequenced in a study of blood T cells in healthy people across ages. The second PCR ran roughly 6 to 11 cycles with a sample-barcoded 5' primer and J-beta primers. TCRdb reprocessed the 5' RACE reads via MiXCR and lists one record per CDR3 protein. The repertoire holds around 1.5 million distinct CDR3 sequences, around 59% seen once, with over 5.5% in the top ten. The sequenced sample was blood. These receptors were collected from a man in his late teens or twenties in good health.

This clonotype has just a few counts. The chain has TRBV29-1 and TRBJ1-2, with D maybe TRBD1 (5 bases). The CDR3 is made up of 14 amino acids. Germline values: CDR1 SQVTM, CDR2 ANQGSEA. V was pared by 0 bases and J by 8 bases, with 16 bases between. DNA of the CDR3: TGCAGCGTTGAAGATCATCCGGGGGGGGGAGGCTACACCTTC. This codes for CSVEDHPGGGGYTF.

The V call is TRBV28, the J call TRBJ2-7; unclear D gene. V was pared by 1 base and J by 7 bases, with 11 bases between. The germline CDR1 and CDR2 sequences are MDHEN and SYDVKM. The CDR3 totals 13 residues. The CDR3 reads CASSLYVMREQYF. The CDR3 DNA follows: TGTGCCAGCAGTTTATATGTGATGAGGGAGCAGTACTTC.

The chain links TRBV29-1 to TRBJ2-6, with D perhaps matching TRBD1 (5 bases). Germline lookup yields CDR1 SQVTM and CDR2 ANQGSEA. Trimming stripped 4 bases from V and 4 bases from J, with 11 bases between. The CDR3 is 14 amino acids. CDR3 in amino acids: CSVGSGPGANVLTF. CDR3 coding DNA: TGCAGCGTTGGTTCAGGGCCCGGGGCCAACGTCCTGACTTTC. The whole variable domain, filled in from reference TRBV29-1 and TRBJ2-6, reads SAVISQKPSRDICQRGTSLTIQCQVDSQVTMMFWYRQQPGQSLTLIATANQGSEATYESGFVIDKFPISRPNLTFSTLTVSNMSPEDSSIYLCSVGSGPGANVLTFGAGSRLTVL.

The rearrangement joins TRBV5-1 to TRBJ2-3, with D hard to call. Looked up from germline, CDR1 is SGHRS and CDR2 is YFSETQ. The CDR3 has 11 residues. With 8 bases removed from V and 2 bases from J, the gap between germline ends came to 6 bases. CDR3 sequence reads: CASKLTDTQYF. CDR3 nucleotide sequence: TGCGCCAGTAAACTCACAGATACGCAGTATTTT. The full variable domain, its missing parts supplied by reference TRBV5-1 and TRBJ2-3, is KAGVTQTPRYLIKTRGQQVTLSCSPISGHRSVSWYQQTPGQGLQFLFEYFSETQRNKGNFPGRFSGRQFSNSRSEMNVSTLELGDSALYLCASKLTDTQYFGPGTRLTVL.

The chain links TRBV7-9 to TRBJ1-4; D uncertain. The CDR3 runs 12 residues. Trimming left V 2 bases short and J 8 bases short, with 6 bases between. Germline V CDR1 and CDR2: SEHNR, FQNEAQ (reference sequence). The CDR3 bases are TGTGCCAGCAGCTTAATGTGGGAAAAACTGTTTTTT. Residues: CASSLMWEKLFF.

The CDR3: CASSPSIAGPSYEQYF. The CDR3 DNA follows: TGCGCCAGCAGCCCTTCAATAGCGGGCCCCTCTTACGAGCAGTACTTC. The V gene is TRBV5-1, the J gene TRBJ2-7; 7 positions agree with TRBD2. The CDR3 is 16 amino acids. V trimming: 4 bases; J trimming: 4 bases; junction bases outside the gene matches: 14. Germline V gene data show CDR1 as SGHRS and CDR2 as YFSETQ.

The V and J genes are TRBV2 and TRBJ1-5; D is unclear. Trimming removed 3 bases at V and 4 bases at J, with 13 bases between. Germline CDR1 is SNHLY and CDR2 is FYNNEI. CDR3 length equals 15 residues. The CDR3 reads CASSEISSENQPQHF. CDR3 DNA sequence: TGTGCCAGCAGTGAGATTAGTAGTGAAAATCAGCCCCAGCATTTT. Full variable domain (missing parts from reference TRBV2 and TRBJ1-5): EPEVTQTPSHQVTQMGQEVILRCVPISNHLYFYWYRQILGQKVEFLVSFYNNEISEKSEIFDDQFSVERPDGSNFTLKIRSTKLEDSAMYFCASSEISSENQPQHFGDGTRLSIL.

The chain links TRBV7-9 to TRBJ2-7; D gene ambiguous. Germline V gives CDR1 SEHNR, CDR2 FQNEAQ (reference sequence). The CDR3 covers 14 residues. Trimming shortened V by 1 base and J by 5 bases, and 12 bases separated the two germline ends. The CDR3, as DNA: TGTGCCAGCAGCTTAGGAGCATCGGCACACGAGCAGTACTTC. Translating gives CASSLGASAHEQYF.

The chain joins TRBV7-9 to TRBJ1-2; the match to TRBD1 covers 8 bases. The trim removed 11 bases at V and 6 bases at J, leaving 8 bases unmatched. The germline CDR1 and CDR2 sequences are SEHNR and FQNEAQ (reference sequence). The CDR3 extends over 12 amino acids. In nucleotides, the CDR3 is TGTGCCTACACAGGGGGAGGCGATGGCTACACCTTC. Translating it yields CAYTGGGDGYTF. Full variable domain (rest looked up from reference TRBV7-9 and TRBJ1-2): DTGVSQNPRHKITKRGQNVTFRCDPISEHNRLYWYRQTLGQGPEFLTYFQNEAQLEKSRLLSDRFSAERPKGSFSTLEIQRTEQGDSAMYLCAYTGGGDGYTFGSGTRLTVV.

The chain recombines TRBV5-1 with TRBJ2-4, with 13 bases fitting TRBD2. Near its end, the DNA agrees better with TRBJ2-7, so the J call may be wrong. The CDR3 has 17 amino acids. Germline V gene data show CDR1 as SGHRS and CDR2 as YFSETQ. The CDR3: CASSLPDGTSGAYEQYF. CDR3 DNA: TGCGCCAGCAGCTTGCCCGACGGGACTAGCGGGGCATACGAGCAGTACTTC.

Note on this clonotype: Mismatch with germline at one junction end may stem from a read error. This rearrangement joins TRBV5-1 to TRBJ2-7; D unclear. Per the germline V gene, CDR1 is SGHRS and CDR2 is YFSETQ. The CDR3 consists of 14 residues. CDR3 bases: TGCGCCAGAAGCTTGGGCGCGAATACCTACGAGCAGTACTTC. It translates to CARSLGANTYEQYF. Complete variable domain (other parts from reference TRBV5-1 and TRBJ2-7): KAGVTQTPRYLIKTRGQQVTLSCSPISGHRSVSWYQQTPGQGLQFLFEYFSETQRNKGNFPGRFSGRQFSNSRSEMNVSTLELGDSALYLCARSLGANTYEQYFGPGTRLTVT.

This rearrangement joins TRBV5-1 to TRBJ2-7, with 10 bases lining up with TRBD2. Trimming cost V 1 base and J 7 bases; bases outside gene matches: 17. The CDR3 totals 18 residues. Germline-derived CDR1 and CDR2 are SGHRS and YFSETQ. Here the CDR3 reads CASSLNRLAGVTYNEQYF. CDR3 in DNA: TGCGCCAGCAGCTTGAATCGTCTAGCGGGAGTGACCTACAATGAGCAGTACTTC. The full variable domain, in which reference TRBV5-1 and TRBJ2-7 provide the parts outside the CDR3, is KAGVTQTPRYLIKTRGQQVTLSCSPISGHRSVSWYQQTPGQGLQFLFEYFSETQRNKGNFPGRFSGRQFSNSRSEMNVSTLELGDSALYLCASSLNRLAGVTYNEQYFGPGTRLTVT.

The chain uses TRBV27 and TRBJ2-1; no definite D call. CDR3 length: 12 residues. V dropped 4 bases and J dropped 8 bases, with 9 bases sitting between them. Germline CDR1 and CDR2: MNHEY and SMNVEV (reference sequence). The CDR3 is CASSSGYYEQFF. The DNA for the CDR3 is TGTGCCAGCAGTTCCGGGTATTATGAGCAGTTCTTC.

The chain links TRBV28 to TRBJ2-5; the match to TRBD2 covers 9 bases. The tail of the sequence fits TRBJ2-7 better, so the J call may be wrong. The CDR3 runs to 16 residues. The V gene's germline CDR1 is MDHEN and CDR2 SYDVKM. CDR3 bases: TGTGCCAGCAGTTTTGAGGCGGGAGGGTACTCCTACGAGCAGTACTTC. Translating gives CASSFEAGGYSYEQYF.

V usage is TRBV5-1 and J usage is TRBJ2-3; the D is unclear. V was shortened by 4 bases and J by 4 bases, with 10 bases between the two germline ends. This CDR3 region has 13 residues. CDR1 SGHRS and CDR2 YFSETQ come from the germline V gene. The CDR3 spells CASSPAAADTQYF. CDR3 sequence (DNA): TGCGCCAGCAGCCCGGCGGCGGCAGATACGCAGTATTTT.